Listed here is a single T cell receptor beta chain. The assay was immunoSEQ multiplex PCR, and TCRdb's table has in-frame clones only and misses some. The sample holds about 56,000 clones, over 85% seen once. The data are from a study of technical replicates of blood from a handful of donors. The receptor was isolated from a human donor in good health. Some clones in this sample may be carry-over from other donors' samples. The sample consisted of PBMCs.

DNA of the CDR3: TGCGCCAGCAGCCTGGAACCGACAGCGACCTACGAGCAGTACTTC. Encoded protein: CASSLEPTATYEQYF. V and J are TRBV4-1 and TRBJ2-7; a weak D match, TRBD1 (5 bases). The CDR3 covers 15 residues. Trimming left V 4 bases short and J 2 bases short, with 15 bases between. The germline gives CDR1 MGHRA, CDR2 YSYEKL.